Presented here are 23 T cell receptor beta chains from one specimen sequenced in a study of tumor-infiltrating lymphocytes in primary liver carcinoma. TCR beta cDNA was made from 450 to 600 ng total RNA with a constant-region primer. Employing slightly modified ARM-PCR, three nested multiplex PCR rounds were run, and these gave rise to the TCR beta libraries. It was with TRBV1-TRBV30 forward primers and a C-beta reverse primer that the first two PCR rounds were run, at 10 to 11 cycles each. TCRdb independently ran MiXCR on the multiplex PCR reads; one entry per CDR3 protein. The sample includes about 320,000 distinct CDR3 sequences, roughly 60% of them seen just once. Unsorted whole blood served as the source of blood RNA, and germline DNA was extracted as well. The sample was peripheral blood. The receptors were gathered from a woman aged 25-40 years with primary liver carcinoma and hepatitis B virus infection.

As concerns this clonotype: Mismatch with germline at one junction end may stem from a read error. This chain uses TRBV11-1 with TRBJ2-2; D not certain. Germline V gene sequence: CDR1 SGHAT, CDR2 FQDESV (reference sequence). The CDR3 consists of 13 residues. Here the CDR3 DNA reads TGCGCCGGCAGCCGGATCAGGACCGGGGAGCTGTTTTTT. Protein sequence: CAGSRIRTGELFF.

About this clonotype itself: Its ends do not fully match the called genes, so a read error is possible. DNA for the CDR3: TGTGCCAGCACAAGAACAGGCTCTGGAAGCACCATATATTTT. Translation: CASTRTGSGSTIYF. The chain carries TRBV5-4 and TRBJ1-3, with a weak D call TRBD1 (5 bases). This CDR3 is built from 14 residues. Germline assignment: CDR1 SGHNT and CDR2 YYREEE (reference sequence).

This clonotype was seen repeatedly, ten times or more. This rearrangement joins TRBV29-1 to TRBJ2-7, with 9 nucleotides matching TRBD1. Germline CDR1 SQVTM, CDR2 ANQGSEA. The CDR3 runs to 13 residues. The junction had 9 bases not matched to a gene; V was cut back by 6 bases and J by 6 bases. The CDR3 DNA is TGCAGCGTCGTTGACAGGGGGATTCGCGAGCAGTACTTC. Encoded protein: CSVVDRGIREQYF.

This clonotype was picked up a small number of times. The V call is TRBV4-2, the J call TRBJ2-2, with a tentative D call TRBD2 (6 bases). With 0 bases removed from V and 3 bases from J, the gap between germline ends came to 17 bases. The germline V gene has CDR1 LGHNA and CDR2 YNFKEQ. The CDR3 is 18 residues long. The CDR3 loop is CASSQDGMLGLDTGELFF. The CDR3 region has the DNA TGTGCCAGCAGCCAAGATGGGATGTTGGGACTTGACACCGGGGAGCTGTTTTTT.

As regards this clonotype: A read error may produce the germline difference seen at one junction end. The V gene is TRBV12-3 or TRBV12-4, the J gene TRBJ2-5, with D tentatively TRBD1 (5 bases). The CDR3 consists of 15 residues. The CDR3 DNA reads TGTGCCAGCAGTTTAGGGGCAGGGCCTCAAGAGACCCAGTATTTC. It encodes CASSLGAGPQETQYF.

V is TRBV20-1 and J is TRBJ2-3, with D possibly matching TRBD2 (6 bases). The CDR3 sequence is 16 residues long. Trimming removed 4 bases at V and 6 bases at J, with 23 bases between. Germline V gives CDR1 DFQATT, CDR2 SNEGSKA (reference sequence). The DNA of the CDR3 is TGCAGTGCTACCGGGTTCCCTTCCGGGAGTGCGGATACGCAGTATTTT. This gives the protein CSATGFPSGSADTQYF.

With regard to this clonotype: An end of the junction differs from the germline gene, which may be a read error. The rearrangement links TRBV5-4 to TRBJ2-1, with 13 bases matching TRBD2. The germline CDR1 and CDR2 sequences are SGHNT and YYREEE (reference sequence). The CDR3 sequence is 17 residues long. This CDR3 is CVSSLKLLAGGGYEQFF. CDR3 DNA: TGTGTCAGCAGCCTTAAATTACTAGCGGGAGGGGGTTATGAGCAGTTCTTC. The entire variable domain, with the rest obtained from reference TRBV5-4 and TRBJ2-1, is as follows: ETGVTQSPTHLIKTRGQQVTLRCSSQSGHNTVSWYQQALGQGPQFIFQYYREEENGRGNFPPRFSGLQFPNYSSELNVNALELDDSALYLCVSSLKLLAGGGYEQFFGPGTRLTVL.

About this clonotype: This may be a read error: a much more frequent sequence differs by one nucleotide. V is TRBV6-2 or TRBV6-3 and J is TRBJ1-1; 7 nucleotides agree with TRBD1. V was clipped by 10 bases and J by 3 bases; unmatched bases: 8. This CDR3 spans 13 amino acids. Per the germline V gene, CDR1 is MNHEY and CDR2 is SVGEGT. CDR3 nucleotide sequence: TGTGCCAACAGGAGGGACAGCCACACTGAAGCTTTCTTT. Translating gives CANRRDSHTEAFF.

With respect to this clonotype: The junction shows a germline mismatch at one end, possibly a read error. The chain recombines TRBV6-5 with TRBJ2-1, with 8 nucleotides matching TRBD1. The CDR3 has 17 residues. Germline lookup yields CDR1 MNHEY and CDR2 SVGAGI. In nucleotides, the CDR3 is TGTGCCAGCATTCCCTGGACAGGGAATGTGTCCTACAATGAGCAGCTCTTC. It translates to CASIPWTGNVSYNEQLF.

At least ten counts were recorded for this clonotype. The chain uses TRBV29-1 and TRBJ2-2; D is uncertain. The CDR3 extends over 12 amino acids. Germline V lookup: CDR1 SQVTM, CDR2 ANQGSEA. V lost 6 bases and J lost 4, with 9 bases in between. Here the CDR3 DNA reads TGCAGCGTCCTCGTGGGCACCGGGGAGCTGTTTTTT. As protein: CSVLVGTGELFF.

The rearrangement uses TRBV12-3 or TRBV12-4 and TRBJ2-7; 11 bases line up with TRBD2. J was trimmed by 7 bases and V by 3 bases; bases with no gene match: 14. The CDR3 loop spans 17 amino acids. The CDR3 nucleotides read TGTGCCAGCAGTTTGTACAATTTGCTAGCGGGGGGTTCGGAGCAGTACTTC. Protein: CASSLYNLLAGGSEQYF.

The chain joins TRBV28 to TRBJ2-5; D might be TRBD1 (5 bases). There are 17 residues in the CDR3. Trimming took 9 bases from V and 3 from J, leaving 26 bases between them. The germline CDR1 and CDR2 sequences are MDHEN and SYDVKM. The CDR3 nucleotides are TGTGCCAGAAGTCCCGGCAGCACCAACAGGAGAAAAGAGACCCAGTACTTC. Protein: CARSPGSTNRRKETQYF.

For this clonotype: One junction end disagrees with the germline gene, perhaps due to a read error. The J gene is TRBJ1-4, the V gene TRBV6-6, with D tentatively TRBD1 (5 bases). Germline CDR1 and CDR2: MNHNY and SVGAGI (reference sequence). The CDR3 is made up of 14 amino acids. This CDR3 is CTSSDTGRGEKLFF. The DNA for the CDR3 is TGTACCAGCAGTGACACGGGCCGGGGGGAAAAACTGTTTTTT.

This clonotype has a handful of counts. The chain carries TRBV6-6 and TRBJ2-1, with 8 bases that match TRBD2. With 6 bases clipped from V and 8 bases from J, the junction kept 6 bases outside the gene matches. The length of the CDR3 is 13 residues. Germline V gene lookup returns CDR1 MNHNY and CDR2 SVGAGI (reference sequence). The chain's CDR3 is CASRSLAGDEQFF. In DNA form, the CDR3 reads TGTGCCAGCAGGAGCCTAGCGGGTGATGAGCAGTTCTTC.

As to this clonotype: A much larger clone differs from this one at a single base, so this may be a read error. The gene calls are TRBV7-9 and TRBJ1-5; possible D gene TRBD1, 5 bases. Germline values: CDR1 SEHNR, CDR2 FQNEAQ (reference sequence). This CDR3 spans 15 amino acids. V was clipped by 3 bases and J by 5 bases, with 14 bases between them. The CDR3 DNA reads TGTGCCAGCAGCTTCGGGGACGGACAAGATCAGCCCCAGCATTTT. Its protein product is CASSFGDGQDQPQHF. Full variable domain (rest looked up from reference TRBV7-9 and TRBJ1-5): DTGVSQNPRHKITKRGQNVTFRCDPISEHNRLYWYRQTLGQGPEFLTYFQNEAQLEKSRLLSDRFSAERPKGSFSTLEIQRTEQGDSAMYLCASSFGDGQDQPQHFGDGTRLSIL.

The chain joins TRBV7-8 to TRBJ2-7, with a possible D match to TRBD2 (5 bases). The length of the CDR3 is 15 residues. CDR1 and CDR2 (germline): SGHVS, FQNEAQ. V was shortened by 11 bases and J by 2 bases, with 22 bases between the two germline ends. The DNA for the CDR3 is TGTGCCGGCACCATAAGATCCGGGAACCCCTACGAGCAGTACTTC. The encoded protein is CAGTIRSGNPYEQYF.

Of note for this clonotype: A clone one base away is much larger, so this may be a read error. V usage is TRBV11-2 and J usage is TRBJ2-2; D not certain. The CDR3 has 18 amino acids. V gave up 5 bases and J gave up 4 bases, with 23 bases separating them. Germline CDR1 reads SGHAT; CDR2 reads FQNNGV. The DNA for the CDR3 is TGTGCCAGCAGCCCCTGGACCTATCCAAGGCTTCTCACCGGGGAGCTGTTTTTT. Residues: CASSPWTYPRLLTGELFF. Together with reference TRBV11-2 and TRBJ2-2, the CDR3 gives the full variable domain: EAGVAQSPRYKIIEKRQSVAFWCNPISGHATLYWYQQILGQGPKLLIQFQNNGVVDDSQLPKDRFSAERLKGVDSTLKIQPAKLEDSAVYLCASSPWTYPRLLTGELFFGEGSRLTVL.

This clonotype was picked up a small number of times. The chain combines TRBV6-2 or TRBV6-3 with TRBJ2-5; no firm D call. Germline CDR1 and CDR2: MNHEY and SVGEGT. This CDR3 contains 13 residues. The V and J ends lost 7 bases and 2 bases respectively, with 11 bases between them. CDR3 sequence reads: CASNIQVQETQYF. CDR3 DNA: TGTGCCAGCAATATCCAGGTTCAAGAGACCCAGTACTTC.

The chain has TRBV7-9 and TRBJ1-2; possibly TRBD1 for D (6 bases). Trimming stripped 3 bases from V and 5 bases from J, with 16 bases between. Germline V gene data show CDR1 as SEHNR and CDR2 as FQNEAQ (reference sequence). The CDR3 sequence is 15 residues long. The DNA of the CDR3 is TGTGCCAGCAGCTTCAGTCAGGGGACCAATTATGGCTACACCTTC. Residues: CASSFSQGTNYGYTF.

The CDR3 sequence is CASTPSTSVREQYF. Written as DNA, the CDR3 is TGTGCCAGCACCCCATCGACTAGCGTAAGGGAGCAGTACTTC. The chain couples TRBV7-9 to TRBJ2-7; 8 nucleotides line up with TRBD2. The germline V gene has CDR1 SEHNR and CDR2 FQNEAQ (reference sequence). J was trimmed by 7 bases and V by 7 bases; bases with no gene match: 12. CDR3 length: 14 residues.

Points on this clonotype: A read error may be the cause here, since a much bigger clone is one base away. The CDR3 bases are TGTGCCAGCAGTTTGGTGGGACAGGAGAGGGATGAGCAGTTCTTC. Translation gives CASSLVGQERDEQFF. The chain couples TRBV12-3 or TRBV12-4 to TRBJ2-1; TRBD1 matches at 8 bases. The CDR3 spans 15 residues. Losses at the gene ends were 3 bases for V and 8 bases for J; bases not matched to a gene: 9.

About this clonotype: This may be a read error, as it is one base from a much larger clone. The chain links TRBV6-6 to TRBJ2-2, with D possibly matching TRBD1 (6 bases). Germline V gene data show CDR1 as MNHNY and CDR2 as SVGAGI (reference sequence). There are 14 residues in the CDR3. The ends were cut back, 7 bases at V and 1 base at J, with 10 bases in the middle. The CDR3 here is CASMKDRNTGELFF. The CDR3 coding sequence is TGTGCCAGCATGAAGGACAGGAACACCGGGGAGCTGTTTTTT.

As concerns this clonotype: At one end, the junction sequence differs from germline, possibly due to a read error. The chain combines TRBV11-3 with TRBJ2-1; D gene unclear. CDR1 is SGHNT and CDR2 is YENEEA in the germline V gene. This CDR3 contains 15 residues. CDR3 in amino acids: CVSSLGRQADNEQFF. As DNA, the CDR3 is TGTGTCAGCAGCTTAGGTCGCCAGGCTGACAATGAGCAGTTCTTC.